A single sample gave rise to the 20 T cell receptor beta chains below, sequenced in a study of PD-1 blockade in classical Hodgkin lymphoma. All patients relapsed after autologous stem cell transplantation, and brentuximab vedotin exposure varied. The repertoire was sequenced with immunoSEQ multiplex PCR; TCRdb's copy has only in-frame clones and lacks some. The sample consists of 90,000 to 120,000 clones, 80% to 90% of them appearing once. The source material was peripheral blood mononuclear cells (PBMCs), sampled before the second cycle of nivolumab. The receptors stem from a human donor with classical Hodgkin lymphoma.

This chain uses TRBV4-1 with TRBJ2-2; D might be TRBD2 (6 bases). Per the germline V gene, CDR1 is MGHRA and CDR2 is YSYEKL. The CDR3 is 17 amino acids. Trimming stripped 0 bases from V and 5 bases from J, with 16 bases between. The CDR3 nucleotides read TGCGCCAGCAGCCAAGATGTCGGGGACTCAACAACCGGGGAGCTGTTTTTT. Protein sequence: CASSQDVGDSTTGELFF.

The rearrangement joins TRBV6-5 to TRBJ2-2; maybe TRBD1 (6 bases). V was pared by 10 bases and J by 4 bases, with 13 bases between. Germline loops: CDR1 MNHEY, CDR2 SVGAGI. The CDR3 is 13 amino acids. The CDR3 nucleotides read TGTGCCACCTCAACAGGGTTCACCGGGGAGCTGTTTTTT. This codes for CATSTGFTGELFF.

The chain recombines TRBV5-5 with TRBJ2-1, with 11 bases identical to TRBD2. The CDR3 is made up of 16 amino acids. With V trimmed by 0 bases and J by 9 bases, 8 bases remained unmatched. From germline, CDR1 is SGHKS and CDR2 YYEKEE (reference sequence). CDR3 DNA sequence: TGTGCCAGCAGCTTGGGAGGGACTAGCGGATATACTGAGCAGTTCTTC. Translating gives CASSLGGTSGYTEQFF. Based on the CDR3 plus reference TRBV5-5 and TRBJ2-1, the full variable domain is DAGVTQSPTHLIKTRGQQVTLRCSPISGHKSVSWYQQVLGQGPQFIFQYYEKEERGRGNFPDRFSARQFPNYSSELNVNALLLGDSALYLCASSLGGTSGYTEQFFGPGTRLTVL.

This chain uses TRBV28 with TRBJ1-1; maybe TRBD1 (5 bases). Germline CDR1 is MDHEN and CDR2 is SYDVKM. This CDR3 comprises 14 residues. V shed 3 bases and J shed 0 bases, with 8 bases lying between them. CDR3 sequence reads: CASSLGVMNTEAFF. CDR3 bases: TGTGCCAGCAGTTTGGGGGTGATGAACACTGAAGCTTTCTTT.

The chain joins TRBV11-2 to TRBJ2-3; TRBD1 aligns across 7 bases. Per germline, CDR1 SGHAT and CDR2 FQNNGV. Trimming at V came to 7 bases and at J to 5 bases, leaving 15 bases not matched to a gene. The CDR3 is 16 residues long. The CDR3 sequence is CASKGQVRGPGDTQYF. In DNA, the CDR3 is TGTGCCAGCAAGGGCCAAGTGAGGGGGCCGGGAGATACGCAGTATTTT.

This clone was seen just once. V is TRBV7-2 and J is TRBJ1-5, with 9 bases matching TRBD1. CDR3 length: 14 amino acids. The germline V gene encodes CDR1 SGHTA and CDR2 FQGNSA. J was trimmed by 6 bases and V by 1 base; bases with no gene match: 1. This CDR3 reads CASSLGDRAQPQHF. DNA of the CDR3: TGTGCCAGCAGCTTAGGGGACAGGGCTCAGCCCCAGCATTTT.

The CDR3 region has the DNA TGTGCCACCCACCGGACAGGGAGTTTCTCCTATAATTCACCCCTCCACTTT. Amino acid sequence: CATHRTGSFSYNSPLHF. The genes are TRBV5-6 and TRBJ1-6, with 8 bases that match TRBD1. V lost 9 bases, J lost 0 bases, and 11 bases stayed unmatched. Per the germline V gene, CDR1 is SGHDT and CDR2 is YYEEEE. This CDR3 comprises 17 residues.

The chain is built from TRBV7-2 and TRBJ2-5; D may be TRBD2 (5 bases). The tail of the sequence fits TRBJ2-7 better, so the J call may be wrong. CDR3 length: 13 amino acids. The V gene's germline CDR1 is SGHTA and CDR2 FQGNSA. CDR3 coding DNA: TGTGCCAGCAGCGCCGGAGCGGTCTACGAGCAGTACTTC. Translated, it gives CASSAGAVYEQYF.

V usage is TRBV11-2 and J usage is TRBJ1-1; D is uncertain. Trimming removed 1 base from V and 4 bases from J, with 13 bases in between. The CDR3 extends over 15 amino acids. Germline-derived CDR1 and CDR2 are SGHAT and FQNNGV. The CDR3 region is CASSLGRGRGTEAFF. For the CDR3, the DNA is TGTGCCAGCAGCTTAGGAAGAGGCCGGGGCACTGAAGCTTTCTTT.

The chain joins TRBV13 to TRBJ2-7; 11 bases fit TRBD2. Trimming cost V 3 bases and J 6 bases; bases outside gene matches: 4. The CDR3 consists of 14 residues. CDR1 is PRHDT, CDR2 FYEKMQ, per germline (reference sequence). CDR3 amino acids: CASSLKGLAAEQYF. CDR3 DNA sequence: TGTGCCAGCAGCTTGAAGGGACTAGCGGCCGAGCAGTACTTC.

The rearrangement uses TRBV6-5 and TRBJ2-2; no firm D call. Germline V lookup: CDR1 MNHEY, CDR2 SVGAGI. The CDR3 totals 13 residues. V was trimmed by 5 bases and J by 6 bases, leaving 10 bases between them. The DNA of the CDR3 is TGTGCCAGCAGTCGTTATTACCCCGGGGAGCTGTTTTTT. It codes for CASSRYYPGELFF.

This chain joins TRBV11-2 and TRBJ2-2; the match to TRBD2 covers 10 bases. The CDR3 is 15 amino acids. V lost 3 bases and J lost 5; bases outside the gene matches: 3. Per germline, CDR1 SGHAT and CDR2 FQNNGV. As DNA, the CDR3 is TGTGCCAGCAGCTTTAGCGGGAGGAGGACCGGGGAGCTGTTTTTT. It encodes CASSFSGRRTGELFF.

For the CDR3, the DNA is TGTGCCAGCAGCAGCCGGGACAGGGGGCCTGAAGCTTTCTTT. This gives the protein CASSSRDRGPEAFF. The J gene is TRBJ1-1, the V gene TRBV4-2; 12 nucleotides match TRBD1. This CDR3 comprises 14 residues. Per the germline V gene, CDR1 is LGHNA and CDR2 is YNFKEQ. With 5 bases clipped from V and 6 bases from J, the junction kept 4 bases outside the gene matches.

V is TRBV6-6 and J is TRBJ1-2; TRBD1 matches at 10 bases. This CDR3 spans 13 amino acids. Germline V gene sequence: CDR1 MNHNY, CDR2 SVGAGI (reference sequence). Trimming took 5 bases from V and 8 from J; bases not matched to a gene: 5. The CDR3 spells CASSDRGRKGYTF. The CDR3 DNA reads TGTGCCAGCAGTGACAGGGGGCGGAAGGGCTACACCTTC.

The chain has TRBV7-2 and TRBJ1-5; no clear D gene. This CDR3 has 15 amino acids. Germline lookup yields CDR1 SGHTA and CDR2 FQGNSA. The V end was cut by 1 base, the J end by 5 bases, with 12 bases between. The CDR3 bases are TGTGCCAGCAGCTTAGGTCAGAGGTGGGATCAGCCCCAGCATTTT. This translates into CASSLGQRWDQPQHF.

V usage is TRBV7-9 and J usage is TRBJ2-5; D gene ambiguous. The DNA matches TRBJ2-7 better at its end, which makes the J call doubtful. Germline V gene lookup returns CDR1 SEHNR and CDR2 FQNEAQ (reference sequence). This CDR3 contains 13 residues. The CDR3 is CASSLVLSYEQYF. The CDR3 DNA reads TGTGCCAGCAGCTTAGTTCTCAGTTACGAGCAGTACTTC.

CDR3 in DNA: TGTGCCAGCAGGGGAACAGGGAATAGCAATCAGCCCCAGCATTTT. Translation: CASRGTGNSNQPQHF. The V call is TRBV6-5, the J call TRBJ1-5, with TRBD1 as a possible D gene (6 bases). Germline V lookup: CDR1 MNHEY, CDR2 SVGAGI. This CDR3 is built from 15 residues. V was clipped by 6 bases and J by 0 bases, with 12 bases between them.

This clone was seen once. This rearrangement joins TRBV4-3 to TRBJ2-7; D may match TRBD1 or TRBD2 (5 bases each). V dropped 0 bases and J dropped 2 bases, with 14 bases sitting between them. The germline CDR1 and CDR2 sequences are LGHNA and YSLEER. This CDR3 comprises 16 residues. The CDR3 here is CASSQEVPGSAYEQYF. The CDR3 nucleotides read TGCGCCAGCAGCCAAGAGGTCCCAGGGAGTGCCTACGAGCAGTACTTC.

The chain carries TRBV5-1 and TRBJ2-7; 11 bases are a match to TRBD2. Germline assignment: CDR1 SGHRS and CDR2 YFSETQ. The CDR3 runs to 14 residues. The J segment lost 6 bases and the V segment lost 4 bases, leaving 6 bases of the junction unmatched. CDR3 bases: TGCGCCAGCAGCACTAGCGGGAGAGGGCTCGAGCAGTACTTC. It specifies CASSTSGRGLEQYF.

This clone was counted a few times. The V and J genes are TRBV16 and TRBJ1-5; 7 nucleotides agree with TRBD1. The CDR3 covers 15 residues. Trimming at V came to 4 bases and at J to 5 bases, leaving 8 bases not matched to a gene. The V gene's germline CDR1 is KGHSY and CDR2 FQNENV. CDR3 nucleotide sequence: TGTGCCAGCAGCCTGATGGTCACAGGGGATCAGCCCCAGCATTTT. Amino acid sequence: CASSLMVTGDQPQHF.